One sample yielded the 10 T cell receptor beta chains listed below, sequenced in a study of cytomegalovirus exposure and HLA in healthy donors. The PCR employed 60 Vbeta primers together with 13 Jbeta primers. Here immunoSEQ multiplex PCR was the method, and the copy in TCRdb shows in-frame clones only, minus some. The data show approximately 110,000 clones, with about four fifths seen just once and about 13% held by the top ten. The sequenced material came from PBMCs. All receptors come from a woman aged 55-75 years in good health and CMV-seropositive.

The chain combines TRBV7-2 with TRBJ1-1; TRBD1 might be the D (5 bases). The V end lost 5 bases, the J end lost 7 bases, and 20 bases lay between the germline ends. The CDR3 covers 15 residues. Germline V CDR1 and CDR2: SGHTA, FQGNSA. The CDR3 protein is CASSREGGTRVEAFF. CDR3 nucleotide sequence: TGTGCCAGCAGCCGAGAGGGCGGGACCAGGGTTGAAGCTTTCTTT.

Only one count was recorded for this clone. This sequence joins TRBV4-3 and TRBJ1-2, with D uncertain. The V end lost 1 base, the J end lost 4 bases, and 13 bases lay between the germline ends. This CDR3 comprises 15 residues. Germline values: CDR1 LGHNA, CDR2 YSLEER. In nucleotides, the CDR3 is TGCGCCAGCAGCCAAGTAGCCTGGGAGGGCTATGGCTACACCTTC. This codes for CASSQVAWEGYGYTF.

V is TRBV27 and J is TRBJ1-2, with unresolved D. The V gene lost 2 bases and the J gene lost 5 bases, with 18 bases spanning the gap. The germline gives CDR1 MNHEY, CDR2 SMNVEV (reference sequence). This CDR3 region has 16 residues. The CDR3 loop reads CASSLRQTHLDYGYTF. The CDR3 region has the DNA TGTGCCAGCAGTTTAAGGCAGACTCACCTAGATTATGGCTACACCTTC.

The CDR3 DNA is TGTGCCAGCAGCCAAGATTTCGCAGGTACTGCCGAAGCTTTCTTT. It encodes CASSQDFAGTAEAFF. This rearrangement joins TRBV4-2 to TRBJ1-1; D gene uncertain. V lost 0 bases to trimming and J lost 8 bases, with 16 bases between them. The CDR3 sequence is 15 residues long. Germline V gene sequence: CDR1 LGHNA, CDR2 YNFKEQ.

The chain has TRBV28 and TRBJ2-5; tentatively, D is TRBD2 (5 bases). The DNA matches TRBJ2-7 better at its end, which makes the J call doubtful. Germline lookup yields CDR1 MDHEN and CDR2 SYDVKM. The CDR3 runs to 16 residues. The CDR3 DNA reads as TGTGCCAGCAGCCGATGGTTGCACAGAGAGGGCTCCGAGCAGTACTTC. Its protein is CASSRWLHREGSEQYF.

Turning to this clone: The sample carries other DNA sequences with the same CDR3. The rearrangement joins TRBV5-1 to TRBJ2-3; 13 positions match TRBD2. The CDR3 loop spans 16 amino acids. Per the germline V gene, CDR1 is SGHRS and CDR2 is YFSETQ. Trimming at V came to 3 bases and at J to 2 bases, leaving 3 bases not matched to a gene. CDR3 protein: CASSSGTSGDTDTQYF. The CDR3 bases are TGCGCCAGCAGCTCGGGGACTAGCGGGGACACAGATACGCAGTATTTT.

This clone came up once. V gene TRBV7-9 combines with J gene TRBJ2-3; 9 bases agree with TRBD1. Germline CDR1 SEHNR, CDR2 FQNEAQ (reference sequence). V lost 5 bases, J lost 5 bases, and 8 bases stayed unmatched. This CDR3 comprises 15 residues. The CDR3 sequence is CASSLGQGRVDTQYF. CDR3 DNA: TGTGCCAGCAGCCTCGGACAGGGGAGGGTAGATACGCAGTATTTT.

Remarks on this clone: The sample holds other DNA sequences that translate to the same CDR3. This rearrangement joins TRBV27 to TRBJ1-5; D might be TRBD1 (5 bases). V lost 5 bases to trimming and J lost 0 bases, with 8 bases between them. From germline, CDR1 is MNHEY and CDR2 SMNVEV (reference sequence). This CDR3 has 14 residues. The CDR3: CASSGGYSNQPQHF. CDR3 DNA sequence: TGTGCCAGCAGTGGGGGGTATAGCAATCAGCCCCAGCATTTT.

This clone was recorded only once. A read error may account for a junction end that differs from germline. The chain couples TRBV7-6 to TRBJ1-1; D is undetermined. The CDR3 is 13 residues long. Germline V gene lookup returns CDR1 SGHVS and CDR2 FNYEAQ. The CDR3 here is CASSLKQNTEAFF. In DNA, the CDR3 is TGTGCTAGCAGCTTAAAGCAGAACACTGAAGCTTTCTTT.

The chain uses TRBV2 and TRBJ2-5, with a possible D match to TRBD1 (6 bases). With 7 bases removed from V and 3 bases from J, the gap between germline ends came to 18 bases. Germline V gene sequence: CDR1 SNHLY, CDR2 FYNNEI. The length of the CDR3 is 15 residues. The CDR3 is CASTKQGLFEETQYF. The DNA of the CDR3 is TGTGCCAGCACCAAGCAGGGGCTATTCGAAGAGACCCAGTACTTC.